This section outlines one T cell receptor beta chain sequence together with its context. V shed 6 bases and J 6 bases; nucleotides not matched to a gene: 13. Germline lookup yields CDR1 ENHRY and CDR2 SYGVKD. This CDR3 is 15 amino acids long. During active infection, Seattle patients enrolled and were then monitored through disease. The source of the sample is a study of blood T cell repertoires in COVID-19. Study at large: Samples came from the United States, Italy and Spain, spanning acute and convalescent COVID-19. In each case, the material was cDNA or gDNA derived from T cells, B-cell-depleted T cells, or PBMCs.

In the authors' methods: For nucleated cells, counts were estimated from reference gene primer amplification. The repertoire was sequenced with immunoSEQ multiplex PCR; TCRdb's copy has only in-frame clones and lacks some. D and trimming come from the DNA, and the V and J calls and clone size come from that table. The data hold roughly 280,000 clones, with 88% observed a single time. The sample was peripheral blood. V usage is TRBV10-3 and J usage is TRBJ1-2; TRBD1 agrees at 7 bases. The receptor's source is a woman aged 25 to 45 with COVID-19, enrolled during active disease. The CDR3 here is CAISPGQAGANGYTF. The CDR3 DNA follows: TGTGCCATCAGCCCCGGACAGGCGGGCGCGAATGGCTACACCTTC.